These T cell receptor beta chains were read from a single sample in a study of blood T cell repertoires in COVID-19. The assay was immunoSEQ multiplex PCR, and TCRdb's table has in-frame clones only and misses some. Of under 250,000 clones in the sample, more than 65% were seen once. Material: peripheral blood. Receptor source: a man between 45 and 60 years old with active or convalescent COVID-19. CDR3s include the opening cysteine and the closing phenylalanine or tryptophan. The D gene is left open where the match is weak.

V	J	D	CDR3
TRBV6-2/TRBV6-3	TRBJ2-5	TRBD2	CASSYVLAGGSQETQYF
TRBV5-4	TRBJ2-1	TRBD2	CASTPAGGAYNEQFF
TRBV11-2	TRBJ2-5	NA	CASSQIQETQYF
TRBV28	TRBJ1-3	NA	CASSLSWGDVLNTIYF
TRBV11-2	TRBJ1-2	TRBD1	CASSTYRQGDGYTF
TRBV15	TRBJ2-7	NA	CATSRVEGSAEQYF
TRBV29-1	TRBJ1-5	TRBD1	CSAKQGADQPQHF
TRBV5-5	TRBJ2-2	NA	CASSLGSRGSYTGELFF
TRBV28	TRBJ1-2	NA	CASSLSGHGYTF
TRBV27	TRBJ1-2	TRBD1	CASSLNPRTGNGYTF
TRBV5-4	TRBJ1-6	TRBD1	CASSLNMGQGGSPLHF
TRBV18	TRBJ2-5	NA	CASTPGVREETQYF
TRBV7-9	TRBJ1-3	NA	CASSSEGSGNTIYF
TRBV4-3	TRBJ1-1	NA	CASSQDWREGTAFF
TRBV5-8	TRBJ1-1	TRBD1	CASSPRTGGKAFF
TRBV4-3	TRBJ2-1	TRBD2	CASSQDLPASGRVNEQFF
TRBV6-5	TRBJ2-3	NA	CASSPQGGTQYF
TRBV5-1	TRBJ1-2	TRBD1	CASSRGQGRYGYTF
TRBV19	TRBJ1-2	TRBD1	CASRKDRAGYTF
TRBV5-1	TRBJ2-7	NA	CASSLDRSSYEQYF
TRBV5-1	TRBJ2-2	NA	CASSLSAANTGELFF
TRBV18	TRBJ1-1	NA	CASSPHRDTEAFF
TRBV28	TRBJ2-5	TRBD1	CASSFPLRTGSQETQYF
TRBV28	TRBJ2-6	TRBD1	CASSLARGRRSGANVLTF
TRBV2	TRBJ1-6	TRBD1	CASSDPGQGLSSLHF
TRBV5-1	TRBJ2-5	NA	CASSAGPGETQYF
TRBV4-2	TRBJ2-3	NA	CASSQGAEDTQYF
TRBV2	TRBJ1-4	NA	CASSDAQAHNEKLFF
TRBV10-3	TRBJ1-4	NA	CAISEGGAARGEKLFF
TRBV28	TRBJ1-4	TRBD1	CASGTRTGGEKLFF
TRBV5-1	TRBJ2-1	NA	CASSLVPGLYSYNEQFF
TRBV18	TRBJ2-2	NA	CASSPRPTGDTGELFF
TRBV3-1/TRBV3-2	TRBJ1-5	NA	CASSRGGGNQPQHF
TRBV4-3	TRBJ1-2	TRBD1	CASSQEIYGQGALGYTF
TRBV2	TRBJ2-2	NA	CASSELRPRNTGELFF
TRBV6-2/TRBV6-3	TRBJ2-1	NA	CASSPENNEQFF
TRBV7-9	TRBJ2-7	TRBD1	CASSLTGTYEQYF
TRBV6-4	TRBJ1-2	TRBD1	CASSDSTRDRGHGYTF